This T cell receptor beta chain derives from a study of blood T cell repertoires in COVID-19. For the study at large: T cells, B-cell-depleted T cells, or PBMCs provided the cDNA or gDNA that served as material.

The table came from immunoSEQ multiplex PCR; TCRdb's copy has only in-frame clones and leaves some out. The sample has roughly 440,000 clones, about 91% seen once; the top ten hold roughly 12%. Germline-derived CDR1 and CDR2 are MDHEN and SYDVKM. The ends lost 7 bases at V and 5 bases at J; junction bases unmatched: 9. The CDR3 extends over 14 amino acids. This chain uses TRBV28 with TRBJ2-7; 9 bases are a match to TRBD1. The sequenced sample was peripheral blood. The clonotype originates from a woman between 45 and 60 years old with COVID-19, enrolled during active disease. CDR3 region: CASISPGQGDEQYF. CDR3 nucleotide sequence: TGTGCCAGCATCTCTCCGGGACAGGGCGACGAGCAGTACTTC.